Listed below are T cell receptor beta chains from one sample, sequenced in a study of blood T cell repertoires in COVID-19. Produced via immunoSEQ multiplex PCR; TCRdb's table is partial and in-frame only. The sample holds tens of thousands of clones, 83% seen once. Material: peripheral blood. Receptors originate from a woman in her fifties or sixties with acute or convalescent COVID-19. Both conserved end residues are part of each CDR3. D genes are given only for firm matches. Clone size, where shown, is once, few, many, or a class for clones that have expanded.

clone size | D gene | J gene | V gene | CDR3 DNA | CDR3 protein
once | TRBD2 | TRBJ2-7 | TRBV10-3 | TGTGCCAGCGGGGGGTGGGACGAGCAGTACTTC | CASGGWDEQYF
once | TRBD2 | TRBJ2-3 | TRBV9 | TGTGCCAGCAGCCCCCCGGCTAGCGGGGGCCATACGCAGTATTTT | CASSPPASGGHTQYF
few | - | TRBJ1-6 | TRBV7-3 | TGTGCCAGCAGCCTCAGCTCCTATAATTCACCCCTCCACTTT | CASSLSSYNSPLHF
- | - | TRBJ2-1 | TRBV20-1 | TGCAGTGCTAGCTCTGGGCATGAGCAGTTCTTC | CSASSGHEQFF
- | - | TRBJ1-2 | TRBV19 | TGTGCCAGTAGTGAAGGGGTTAACTATGGCTACACCTTC | CASSEGVNYGYTF
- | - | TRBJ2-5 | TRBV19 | TGTGCCAGTAATGCTGGGGGCCCCTGGGAGACCCAGTACTTC | CASNAGGPWETQYF
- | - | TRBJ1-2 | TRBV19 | TGTGCCAGTAGTATTGGTCAGTTCTATGGCTACACCTTC | CASSIGQFYGYTF
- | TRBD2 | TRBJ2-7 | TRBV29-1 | TGCAGCGTTGGGGGAGGGGCTAGGACCTACGAGCAGTACTTC | CSVGGGARTYEQYF
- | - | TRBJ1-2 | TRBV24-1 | TGTGCCACCAGTGATTCAGGGATCGGCTATGGCTACACCTTC | CATSDSGIGYGYTF
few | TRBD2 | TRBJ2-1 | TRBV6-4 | TGTGCCAGCAGTGACTCAATTACTAGCGGGGACTACAATGAGCAGTTCTTC | CASSDSITSGDYNEQFF
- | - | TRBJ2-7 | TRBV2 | TGTGCCAGCAGTTGGGCTCCGACCTACGAGCAGTACTTC | CASSWAPTYEQYF
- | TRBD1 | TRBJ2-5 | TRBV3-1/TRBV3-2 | TGTGCCAGCAGCCCTTCGACAGGGTTAAGTTGGAAGACCCAGTACTTC | CASSPSTGLSWKTQYF
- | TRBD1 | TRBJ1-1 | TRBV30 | TGTGCCTCCTCACGACAGGGGGGCACTGAAGCTTTCTTT | CASSRQGGTEAFF
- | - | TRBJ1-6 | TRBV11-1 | TGTGCCAGCAGCTTAGGAAGGAGCTCCTATAATTCACCCCTCCACTTT | CASSLGRSSYNSPLHF
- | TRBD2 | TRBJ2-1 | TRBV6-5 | TGTGCCAGCAAGAGACTAGCAGAATACAATGAGCAGTTCTTC | CASKRLAEYNEQFF
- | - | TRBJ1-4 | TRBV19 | TGTGCCAGCGGGATCGGATACGATGAAAAACTGTTTTTT | CASGIGYDEKLFF
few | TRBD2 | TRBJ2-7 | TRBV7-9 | TGTGCCAGCAGCTCCGAATCGGGGGGCTACGAGCAGTACTTC | CASSSESGGYEQYF
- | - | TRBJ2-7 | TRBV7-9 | TGTGCCAGCAGCTTAGCGGGAGGGGGAAGCGAGCAGTACTTC | CASSLAGGGSEQYF
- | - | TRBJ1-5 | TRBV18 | TGTGCCAGCTCACCACAGGGGGATCAGCCCCAGCATTTT | CASSPQGDQPQHF
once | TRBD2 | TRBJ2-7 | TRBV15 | TGTGCCACCAGCAGAGATCTAGCGGGGGTCCACGAGCAGTACTTC | CATSRDLAGVHEQYF